The 10 T cell receptor beta chains given below trace back to one sample, sequenced in a study of T cell responses to AZD1222 COVID-19 vaccine (dated by TCRdb to the early 2020s). The intended sense of this specimen's time point label: sample from adult after SARS-CoV-2 infection, after symptom onset. Libraries were built with the immunoSEQ multiplex PCR assay. TCRdb re-hosts the immuneACCESS table, in-frame sequences only. Its copies lack some clones; in the studies checked, an unresolved V gene accounts for under half of them, and the cause for the rest is not known. In this sample the table shows some 150,000 clones, about 85% of which occur a single time. Of the sample, 6.9% is held by the ten largest clones. The input for sequencing was peripheral blood, taken after recovery from COVID-19. These receptors were collected from an adult who had recovered from COVID-19.

The chain has TRBV29-1 and TRBJ1-4; 8 nucleotides line up with TRBD1. The CDR3 sequence is 13 residues long. The V gene's germline CDR1 is SQVTM and CDR2 ANQGSEA. Unmatched junction bases numbered 8, after V lost 5 bases and J lost 9 bases. Here the CDR3 reads CSVIDRGWKKLFF. In nucleotides, the CDR3 is TGCAGCGTTATCGACAGGGGTTGGAAAAAACTGTTTTTT.

The J gene is TRBJ1-2, the V gene TRBV5-1; 7 bases are a match to TRBD1. V gave up 3 bases and J gave up 6 bases; unmatched junction bases: 5. Looked up from germline, CDR1 is SGHRS and CDR2 is YFSETQ. This CDR3 region has 13 residues. CDR3 in amino acids: CASSYRQGDGYTF. The CDR3 bases are TGCGCCAGCAGCTACAGACAGGGCGATGGCTACACCTTC.

The rearrangement joins TRBV27 to TRBJ1-1; 8 bases map to TRBD1. This CDR3 comprises 18 residues. The germline V gene has CDR1 MNHEY and CDR2 SMNVEV (reference sequence). V lost 2 bases, J lost 4 bases, and 15 bases stayed unmatched. The CDR3 DNA follows: TGTGCCAGCAGTTTAACGACAGGGGAAGTAAAGCCGGGCACTGAAGCTTTCTTT. It specifies CASSLTTGEVKPGTEAFF.

This rearrangement joins TRBV18 to TRBJ2-3, with 10 bases identical to TRBD1. Germline lookup yields CDR1 KGHSH and CDR2 LQKENI. With 5 bases clipped from V and 2 bases from J, the junction kept 13 bases outside the gene matches. There are 18 residues in the CDR3. DNA for the CDR3: TGTGCCAGCTCAGAGAGGACAGGGGGACTTGGGTCCACAGATACGCAGTATTTT. Its protein is CASSERTGGLGSTDTQYF.

The V call is TRBV7-2, the J call TRBJ2-7, with D tentatively TRBD2 (7 bases). Germline V gives CDR1 SGHTA, CDR2 FQGNSA. The CDR3 contains 15 residues. V lost 4 bases and J 7 bases, leaving 20 bases between the germline ends. The CDR3 protein is CASSSPRGAPLEQYF. The CDR3 coding sequence is TGTGCCAGCAGCTCCCCCCGGGGGGCCCCTCTTGAGCAGTACTTC.

The genes are TRBV19 and TRBJ2-5, with D possibly matching TRBD1 (5 bases). Germline CDR1 LNHDA, CDR2 SQIVND (reference sequence). V was cut by 7 bases and J by 0 bases, with 15 bases left in between. The CDR3 is made up of 15 amino acids. The CDR3 here is CASTKGHSNQETQYF. CDR3 coding DNA: TGTGCCAGTACCAAGGGGCATAGCAACCAAGAGACCCAGTACTTC.

The chain combines TRBV14 with TRBJ2-7, with a tentative D call TRBD2 (6 bases). V lost 3 bases and J lost 4, with 22 bases in between. The germline CDR1 and CDR2 sequences are SGHDN and FVKESK. This CDR3 region has 17 residues. In nucleotides, the CDR3 is TGTGCCAGCAGCCAGAAAAGATTGGGGGGTTCCCCGTACGAGCAGTACTTC. Protein sequence: CASSQKRLGGSPYEQYF.

The chain joins TRBV27 to TRBJ1-1; 8 bases match TRBD1. CDR3 length: 14 residues. Germline trimming cut 3 bases from V and 4 bases from J; bases unmatched to any gene: 4. From germline, CDR1 is MNHEY and CDR2 SMNVEV (reference sequence). This CDR3 is CASSLTGVGTEAFF. CDR3 coding DNA: TGTGCCAGCAGTTTGACAGGGGTAGGCACTGAAGCTTTCTTT.

The J gene is TRBJ2-1, the V gene TRBV18, with 10 bases fitting TRBD2. Trimming removed 2 bases from V and 8 bases from J; junction bases left unmatched: 6. Germline V gene data show CDR1 as KGHSH and CDR2 as LQKENI. The CDR3 has 15 residues. CDR3 in DNA: TGTGCCAGCTCACCAACAGCGGGAGGGGGGCATGAGCAGTTCTTC. This codes for CASSPTAGGGHEQFF.

This clone was counted a single time. This chain links TRBV15 with TRBJ2-6; weak D call: TRBD2 (6 bases). Trimming cost V 2 bases and J 2 bases, with 13 bases left between them. The CDR3 loop spans 17 amino acids. The germline V gene has CDR1 LNHNV and CDR2 YYDKDF (reference sequence). CDR3 bases: TGTGCCACCAGCAGACCCCGAGGAGGGCCTGGGGCCAACGTCCTGACTTTC. It codes for CATSRPRGGPGANVLTF. The full variable domain, in which reference TRBV15 and TRBJ2-6 provide the parts outside the CDR3, is DAMVIQNPRYQVTQFGKPVTLSCSQTLNHNVMYWYQQKSSQAPKLLFHYYDKDFNNEADTPDNFQSRRPNTSFCFLDIRSPGLGDTAMYLCATSRPRGGPGANVLTFGAGSRLTVL.